These T cell receptor beta chains were read from a single sample in a study of T cell responses to AZD1222 COVID-19 vaccine. The data were produced by immunoSEQ multiplex PCR, yet TCRdb's version contains in-frame clones alone and is incomplete. The sample holds about 120,000 clones; about 90% are singletons and the top ten take more than 4.5%. The input for sequencing was peripheral blood, taken on day 0 of AZD1222 vaccination. The source is an adult in good health. CDR3s include the opening cysteine and the closing phenylalanine or tryptophan. The D gene is left open where the match is weak. The size field is filled for only some rows; it gives once, few, many or a size class.

abundance: -
j_gene: TRBJ1-2
d_gene: TRBD1
v_gene: TRBV28
CDR3aa: CASSPTPGQGGYGYTF
CDR3nt: TGTGCCAGCAGTCCTACCCCCGGACAGGGCGGATATGGCTACACCTTC

abundance: -
j_gene: TRBJ2-1
d_gene: -
v_gene: TRBV7-2
CDR3aa: CASSSRPLEGPFF
CDR3nt: TGTGCCAGCAGCTCCCGCCCACTCGAAGGTCCGTTCTTC

abundance: -
j_gene: TRBJ1-5
d_gene: -
v_gene: TRBV5-1
CDR3aa: CASSLIPGPPHQPQHF
CDR3nt: TGCGCCAGCAGCTTAATTCCGGGACCGCCTCACCAGCCCCAGCATTTT

abundance: once
j_gene: TRBJ2-1
d_gene: TRBD1
v_gene: TRBV30
CDR3aa: CAWSTGQGYNEQFF
CDR3nt: TGTGCCTGGTCTACCGGACAGGGGTACAATGAGCAGTTCTTC

abundance: -
j_gene: TRBJ2-7
d_gene: -
v_gene: TRBV9
CDR3aa: CASSPAAASDYEQYF
CDR3nt: TGTGCCAGCAGCCCTGCGGCAGCCAGTGACTACGAGCAGTACTTC

abundance: few
j_gene: TRBJ1-3
d_gene: -
v_gene: TRBV7-2
CDR3aa: CASSVGLISGNTIYF
CDR3nt: TGTGCCAGCAGCGTCGGACTGATCTCTGGAAACACCATATATTTT

abundance: -
j_gene: TRBJ1-6
d_gene: -
v_gene: TRBV12-3/TRBV12-4
CDR3aa: CASSLPGSPLHF
CDR3nt: TGTGCCAGCAGTTTACCGGGTTCACCCCTCCACTTT

abundance: -
j_gene: TRBJ2-2
d_gene: -
v_gene: TRBV7-3
CDR3aa: CASSGQNTGELFF
CDR3nt: TGTGCCAGCAGCGGACAGAACACCGGGGAGCTGTTTTTT

abundance: -
j_gene: TRBJ1-2
d_gene: -
v_gene: TRBV6-2/TRBV6-3
CDR3aa: CASSPTRYGYTF
CDR3nt: TGTGCCAGCAGTCCGACAAGATATGGCTACACCTTC

abundance: -
j_gene: TRBJ1-1
d_gene: -
v_gene: TRBV29-1
CDR3aa: CSVYGRNTEAFF
CDR3nt: TGCAGCGTTTATGGTCGGAACACTGAAGCTTTCTTT

abundance: once
j_gene: TRBJ1-1
d_gene: -
v_gene: TRBV30
CDR3aa: CAWSIGRTVSTEAFF
CDR3nt: TGTGCCTGGAGTATCGGGAGGACGGTCTCCACTGAAGCTTTCTTT

abundance: -
j_gene: TRBJ2-7
d_gene: -
v_gene: TRBV4-1
CDR3aa: CASSQGPGSAYEQYF
CDR3nt: TGCGCCAGCAGCCAAGGACCCGGGAGTGCGTACGAGCAGTACTTC

abundance: -
j_gene: TRBJ1-1
d_gene: -
v_gene: TRBV3-1/TRBV3-2
CDR3aa: CASSHGRGAFF
CDR3nt: TGTGCCAGCAGCCACGGACGTGGAGCTTTCTTT

abundance: -
j_gene: TRBJ1-4
d_gene: -
v_gene: TRBV5-1
CDR3aa: CASRVGPNEKLFF
CDR3nt: TGCGCCAGCAGGGTAGGACCTAATGAAAAACTGTTTTTT

abundance: -
j_gene: TRBJ2-6
d_gene: TRBD1
v_gene: TRBV19
CDR3aa: CASSSTQGAPSGANVLTF
CDR3nt: TGTGCCAGTAGTTCGACCCAGGGGGCTCCCTCTGGGGCCAACGTCCTGACTTTC

abundance: few
j_gene: TRBJ2-1
d_gene: TRBD2
v_gene: TRBV4-2
CDR3aa: CASSPSGRAYNEQFF
CDR3nt: TGTGCCAGCAGCCCTAGCGGGAGGGCCTACAATGAGCAGTTCTTC

abundance: -
j_gene: TRBJ1-1
d_gene: -
v_gene: TRBV12-3/TRBV12-4
CDR3aa: CASSPLRGTEAFF
CDR3nt: TGTGCCAGCAGCCCCTTAAGGGGCACTGAAGCTTTCTTT

abundance: -
j_gene: TRBJ2-1
d_gene: -
v_gene: TRBV10-3
CDR3aa: CAISEGTYNEQFF
CDR3nt: TGTGCCATCAGTGAAGGGACCTACAATGAGCAGTTCTTC

abundance: -
j_gene: TRBJ2-3
d_gene: -
v_gene: TRBV3-1/TRBV3-2
CDR3aa: CASSPGDTQYF
CDR3nt: TGTGCCAGCAGCCCTGGGGATACGCAGTATTTT

abundance: -
j_gene: TRBJ2-2
d_gene: -
v_gene: TRBV7-3
CDR3aa: CASSPQSGNTGELFF
CDR3nt: TGTGCCAGCAGCCCCCAAAGCGGTAACACCGGGGAGCTGTTTTTT

abundance: -
j_gene: TRBJ1-1
d_gene: -
v_gene: TRBV9
CDR3aa: CASSADGLTFF
CDR3nt: TGTGCCAGCAGCGCCGACGGGTTGACTTTCTTT

abundance: -
j_gene: TRBJ2-1
d_gene: -
v_gene: TRBV30
CDR3aa: CAWSEGHRAAYNEQFF
CDR3nt: TGTGCCTGGAGTGAGGGACATCGGGCAGCCTACAATGAGCAGTTCTTC

abundance: -
j_gene: TRBJ1-2
d_gene: -
v_gene: TRBV6-5
CDR3aa: CASSTWYGYTF
CDR3nt: TGTGCCAGCAGTACGTGGTATGGCTACACCTTC

abundance: -
j_gene: TRBJ2-2
d_gene: -
v_gene: TRBV19
CDR3aa: CASTPGGSYTGELFF
CDR3nt: TGTGCCAGTACCCCTGGGGGCAGCTACACCGGGGAGCTGTTTTTT

abundance: -
j_gene: TRBJ1-5
d_gene: -
v_gene: TRBV9
CDR3aa: CASSVEPNSNQPQHF
CDR3nt: TGTGCCAGCAGCGTAGAGCCGAACAGCAATCAGCCCCAGCATTTT

abundance: -
j_gene: TRBJ2-3
d_gene: -
v_gene: TRBV27
CDR3aa: CASSLIGQRRTDTQYF
CDR3nt: TGTGCCAGCAGTTTAATTGGACAGCGGCGCACAGATACGCAGTATTTT

abundance: -
j_gene: TRBJ1-1
d_gene: -
v_gene: TRBV6-1
CDR3aa: CASSEAFSGRGTEAFF
CDR3nt: TGTGCCAGCAGTGAAGCGTTCTCAGGGAGGGGCACTGAAGCTTTCTTT

abundance: once
j_gene: TRBJ2-2
d_gene: TRBD2
v_gene: TRBV9
CDR3aa: CASSVVGTSGSASGELFF
CDR3nt: TGTGCCAGCAGCGTAGTTGGGACTAGCGGGAGTGCGTCCGGGGAGCTGTTTTTT

abundance: -
j_gene: TRBJ1-3
d_gene: TRBD1
v_gene: TRBV5-6
CDR3aa: CASSLLVQTGAGNTIYF
CDR3nt: TGTGCCAGCAGCTTATTGGTCCAGACAGGGGCTGGAAACACCATATATTTT

abundance: -
j_gene: TRBJ2-2
d_gene: -
v_gene: TRBV6-5
CDR3aa: CASSKTGANTGELFF
CDR3nt: TGTGCCAGCAGTAAGACGGGAGCGAACACCGGGGAGCTGTTTTTT

abundance: -
j_gene: TRBJ2-7
d_gene: -
v_gene: TRBV28
CDR3aa: CASSAFTSTGDEQYF
CDR3nt: TGTGCCAGCAGCGCGTTTACGAGTACCGGGGACGAGCAGTACTTC

abundance: -
j_gene: TRBJ2-1
d_gene: TRBD1
v_gene: TRBV7-2
CDR3aa: CASSETGGVVYEQFF
CDR3nt: TGTGCCAGCAGCGAGACAGGGGGCGTCGTCTATGAGCAGTTCTTC

abundance: -
j_gene: TRBJ2-3
d_gene: -
v_gene: TRBV5-1
CDR3aa: CASSLGQLGVTDTQYF
CDR3nt: TGCGCCAGCAGCTTAGGGCAACTTGGGGTTACAGATACGCAGTATTTT

abundance: -
j_gene: TRBJ1-5
d_gene: -
v_gene: TRBV24-1
CDR3aa: CATSDSSGSNQPQHF
CDR3nt: TGTGCCACCAGTGATTCCTCAGGTTCCAATCAGCCCCAGCATTTT

abundance: -
j_gene: TRBJ1-2
d_gene: TRBD1
v_gene: TRBV12-3/TRBV12-4
CDR3aa: CASDLTGATGYTF
CDR3nt: TGTGCCAGCGATTTAACAGGGGCGACGGGCTACACCTTC

abundance: -
j_gene: TRBJ2-1
d_gene: TRBD2
v_gene: TRBV4-2
CDR3aa: CASSPRESGRTNEQFF
CDR3nt: TGTGCCAGCAGCCCGAGAGAAAGCGGGAGGACAAATGAGCAGTTCTTC

abundance: -
j_gene: TRBJ1-1
d_gene: -
v_gene: TRBV30
CDR3aa: CAWRKGSNTEAFF
CDR3nt: TGTGCCTGGAGGAAAGGTTCGAACACTGAAGCTTTCTTT

abundance: -
j_gene: TRBJ2-1
d_gene: TRBD1
v_gene: TRBV11-1
CDR3aa: CASSVRTGTINNEQFF
CDR3nt: TGTGCCAGCAGCGTCAGGACAGGGACGATAAACAATGAGCAGTTCTTC

abundance: -
j_gene: TRBJ1-6
d_gene: -
v_gene: TRBV30
CDR3aa: CAWSSGGSSPLHF
CDR3nt: TGTGCCTGGAGTTCTGGGGGTTCTTCACCCCTCCACTTT

abundance: few
j_gene: TRBJ1-2
d_gene: -
v_gene: TRBV4-1
CDR3aa: CASSQDEITGGYTF
CDR3nt: TGCGCCAGCAGCCAAGATGAGATTACAGGGGGCTACACCTTC

abundance: -
j_gene: TRBJ1-6
d_gene: -
v_gene: TRBV30
CDR3aa: CAWSEGRISPLHF
CDR3nt: TGTGCCTGGAGTGAGGGGAGGATATCACCCCTCCACTTT

abundance: -
j_gene: TRBJ1-1
d_gene: TRBD1
v_gene: TRBV18
CDR3aa: CASSPIQGAGTEAFF
CDR3nt: TGTGCCAGCTCACCAATACAGGGGGCAGGAACTGAAGCTTTCTTT

abundance: -
j_gene: TRBJ1-5
d_gene: -
v_gene: TRBV2
CDR3aa: CASRASQNQPQHF
CDR3nt: TGTGCCAGCAGAGCCTCACAGAATCAGCCCCAGCATTTT

abundance: -
j_gene: TRBJ1-3
d_gene: -
v_gene: TRBV27
CDR3aa: CASKRGNTIYF
CDR3nt: TGTGCCAGCAAGCGGGGAAACACCATATATTTT

abundance: -
j_gene: TRBJ1-1
d_gene: -
v_gene: TRBV12-3/TRBV12-4
CDR3aa: CASSPLREAFF
CDR3nt: TGTGCCAGCAGTCCCCTCAGGGAAGCTTTCTTT

abundance: -
j_gene: TRBJ2-1
d_gene: -
v_gene: TRBV12-3/TRBV12-4
CDR3aa: CASSLAGGVEQFF
CDR3nt: TGTGCCAGCAGTTTAGCTGGCGGAGTTGAGCAGTTCTTC

abundance: -
j_gene: TRBJ1-1
d_gene: -
v_gene: TRBV20-1
CDR3aa: CSAKGEGEAFF
CDR3nt: TGCAGTGCTAAAGGGGAGGGTGAAGCTTTCTTT

abundance: -
j_gene: TRBJ1-3
d_gene: -
v_gene: TRBV12-5
CDR3aa: CASGLMRISGNTIYF
CDR3nt: TGTGCTAGTGGTTTGATGAGGATCTCTGGAAACACCATATATTTT

abundance: -
j_gene: TRBJ1-1
d_gene: -
v_gene: TRBV7-3
CDR3aa: CASSVDRLNTEAFF
CDR3nt: TGTGCCAGCAGCGTTGACAGGCTGAACACTGAAGCTTTCTTT

abundance: once
j_gene: TRBJ2-5
d_gene: -
v_gene: TRBV20-1
CDR3aa: CSASAGLKETQYF
CDR3nt: TGCAGTGCTAGTGCTGGCCTTAAAGAGACCCAGTACTTC

abundance: -
j_gene: TRBJ1-6
d_gene: -
v_gene: TRBV5-8
CDR3aa: CASSFITTQENSPLHF
CDR3nt: TGTGCCAGCAGCTTCATCACCACCCAGGAGAATTCACCCCTCCACTTT

abundance: -
j_gene: TRBJ1-1
d_gene: -
v_gene: TRBV7-8
CDR3aa: CASRKRREGTEAFF
CDR3nt: TGTGCCAGCAGAAAGCGGCGGGAAGGCACTGAAGCTTTCTTT

abundance: -
j_gene: TRBJ1-6
d_gene: TRBD1
v_gene: TRBV7-9
CDR3aa: CASSFETGGNSPLHF
CDR3nt: TGTGCCAGCAGCTTTGAGACAGGGGGTAATTCACCCCTCCACTTT

abundance: once
j_gene: TRBJ2-5
d_gene: TRBD2
v_gene: TRBV7-3
CDR3aa: CASSLAGETQYF
CDR3nt: TGTGCCAGCAGCCTAGCGGGAGAGACCCAGTACTTC